This TCR beta chain was documented in a study of T cells in Graves' hyperthyroidism and ophthalmopathy. Whole-study results and caveats: Most clonotypes that expanded in the thyroid above 0.001 also showed up in blood.

To note about this clonotype: Its antigen is unidentified.

The investigators amplified TCR beta CDR3 regions from RNA transcripts. HTBI primers were employed in a first-round RT-PCR of the TCR CDR3. TCRdb re-analysed the multiplex PCR reads in MiXCR, keeping a single row per CDR3 protein. The sample has around 350,000 distinct CDR3 sequences; approximately 17% are singletons. Uncontrolled infection, other autoimmune disease, pregnancy and lactation each barred patients from inclusion. Ahead of any ophthalmopathy symptoms, the blood sample was obtained at the first diagnosis of hyperthyroidism. Sequencing was performed on blood. This receptor was identified in a woman in her 30s with Graves' hyperthyroidism that later progressed to Graves' ophthalmopathy.

This chain's CDR3 is CASSPTDSSNQPQHF. The CDR3 nucleotides read TGCGCCAGCAGCCCGACAGACTCTAGCAATCAGCCCCAGCATTTT. The chain couples TRBV4-1 to TRBJ1-5; perhaps TRBD1 as D (5 bases). V gave up 4 bases and J gave up 0 bases, with 10 bases separating them. The V gene's germline CDR1 is MGHRA and CDR2 YSYEKL. There are 15 residues in the CDR3.